This is a list of T cell receptor beta chains from one sample in a study of molecular identifiers for immune sequencing clone quantification. TCRdb reprocessed the PCR reads with MiXCR, giving one entry per CDR3 protein. Of about 9,700 distinct CDR3 sequences listed, roughly a sixth are singletons. The specimen sequenced was naive CD8+ T cells from blood, with Jurkat cell RNA spiked in. The receptors shown here come from a human donor in good health. Some libraries in this study had Jurkat cell RNA spiked in. Each CDR3 is given with its conserved first and last residue. D genes are given only for firm matches. Some rows have no size entry. The others give once, few or many, or a class for an expanded clone.

clone_size | j_call | d_call | v_call | cdr3_nt | cdr3_aa
many | TRBJ2-3 | - | TRBV3-1 | TGTGCCAGCAGCCAAGATTCGGCAGATACGCAGTATTTT | CASSQDSADTQYF
many | TRBJ2-1 | TRBD2 | TRBV29-1 | TGCAGCGTTGAGGCGGGAGCGGGCAATGAGCAGTTCTTC | CSVEAGAGNEQFF
- | TRBJ1-4 | TRBD1 | TRBV4-1 | TGCGCCAGCCGCACCAGGGGACAGCTTAATGAAAAACTGTCCTTT | CASRTRGQLNEKLSF
many | TRBJ1-1 | - | TRBV5-8 | TGTGCCAGCAGCTTGGGGCAGGGCAGGACTGAAGCTTTCTTT | CASSLGQGRTEAFF
few | TRBJ2-7 | TRBD2 | TRBV19 | TGTGCCAGTAGTACGGGGACTAGCGGGAGCTACGAGCAGTACTTC | CASSTGTSGSYEQYF
many | TRBJ1-1 | TRBD1 | TRBV5-1 | TGCGCCAGCAGCCAGGGGGACAGGGGTTCGAGCACTGAAGCTTTCTTT | CASSQGDRGSSTEAFF
medium-sized | TRBJ1-5 | - | TRBV27 | TGTGCCAGCAGTTTGAGGGGTAGCAATCAGCCCCAGCATTTT | CASSLRGSNQPQHF
few | TRBJ1-2 | - | TRBV7-6 | TGTGCCAGCACCTCAACGCAGGGAGGGGTTAACTATGGCTACACCTTC | CASTSTQGGVNYGYTF
many | TRBJ1-1 | - | TRBV19 | TGTGCCAGTAGTATTTCCGGAAGGAACACTGAAGCTTTCTTT | CASSISGRNTEAFF
many | TRBJ1-3 | - | TRBV7-9 | TGTGCCAGCAGCCCGGACCGAACGGGAAACACCATATATTTT | CASSPDRTGNTIYF
few | TRBJ1-1 | - | TRBV21-1 | TGTGCCAGCGGACCCGAACAGGGGTCCTACATGAACACTGAAGCTTTCTTT | CASGPEQGSYMNTEAFF
- | TRBJ1-6 | - | TRBV5-5 | TGTGTCGGCAGCGTGGGTAATGGGAATTCACCCCTCCACTTT | CVGSVGNGNSPLHF
medium-sized | TRBJ2-7 | TRBD2 | TRBV27 | TGTGCCAGCTCCGCGGGGGCCTACGAGCAGTACTTC | CASSAGAYEQYF
many | TRBJ1-5 | - | TRBV28 | TGTGCCAGCAGTTTAAGGGCGCCGGGAAATCAGCCCCAGCATTTT | CASSLRAPGNQPQHF